The 32 T cell receptor beta chains in this list originate from one sample, sequenced in a study of blood T cell repertoires in COVID-19. The data were produced by immunoSEQ multiplex PCR, yet TCRdb's version contains in-frame clones alone and is incomplete. This sample carries 200,000 to 250,000 clones, 85% to 90% of them seen once, and the ten largest clones take approximately 3.1%. Sequencing input: PBMCs or T cells enriched from blood (not recorded which). The receptors come from a woman aged 45 to 65 in a cohort exposed to, infected with or recovered from COVID-19 (not recorded which).

This rearrangement joins TRBV13 to TRBJ2-1; 9 nucleotides align to TRBD1. After removal of 0 bases from V and 6 bases from J, the junction contained 6 bases not matched to a gene. Germline V gives CDR1 PRHDT, CDR2 FYEKMQ (reference sequence). The CDR3 is made up of 16 amino acids. CDR3 sequence (DNA): TGTGCCAGCAGCTTAGGAAGGACAGGGGTTCCCAATGAGCAGTTCTTC. This gives the protein CASSLGRTGVPNEQFF.

This clone was seen only a few times. CDR3 sequence (DNA): TGTGCCTGGGCATTCGCCGGGACACACAACACTGAAGCTTTCTTT. As protein: CAWAFAGTHNTEAFF. The V call is TRBV30, the J call TRBJ1-1, with TRBD1 as a possible D gene (6 bases). Trimming stripped 5 bases from V and 2 bases from J, with 18 bases between. The CDR3 length is 15 residues. CDR1 and CDR2 (germline): GTSNPN, SVGIG (reference sequence).

The chain has TRBV7-2 and TRBJ1-3, with D perhaps TRBD1 (6 bases). Per germline, CDR1 SGHTA and CDR2 FQGNSA. The CDR3 covers 16 residues. The V end was cut by 5 bases, the J end by 3 bases, with 17 bases between. Here the CDR3 DNA reads TGTGCCAGCAGCATTTATACAGGGCACGGTGGAAACACCATATATTTT. It is translated as CASSIYTGHGGNTIYF.

The chain links TRBV5-1 to TRBJ2-7; 11 bases align to TRBD2. The V and J ends lost 2 bases and 4 bases, in that order; junction bases with no gene match: 5. CDR1 SGHRS and CDR2 YFSETQ come from the germline V gene. The CDR3 totals 15 residues. This chain's CDR3 is CASSLTSGGGYEQYF. The CDR3 nucleotides read TGCGCCAGCAGCTTAACTAGCGGGGGTGGGTACGAGCAGTACTTC.

The genes are TRBV30 and TRBJ1-5; possible D gene TRBD1, 5 bases. The V gene lost 2 bases and the J gene lost 3 bases, with 8 bases spanning the gap. The CDR3 is 13 amino acids. The germline V gene has CDR1 GTSNPN and CDR2 SVGIG (reference sequence). CDR3 DNA: TGTGCCTGGAGTATAGGGGTCAATCAGCCCCAGCATTTT. The encoded protein is CAWSIGVNQPQHF.

This clone has just one count. The chain is built from TRBV19 and TRBJ2-3; the D is unclear. Trimming removed 3 bases from V and 2 bases from J, with 9 bases in between. The length of the CDR3 is 14 residues. CDR1 LNHDA and CDR2 SQIVND come from the germline V gene (reference sequence). CDR3 in DNA: TGTGCCAGTAGTATTCTAGATACCACAGATACGCAGTATTTT. Its translation: CASSILDTTDTQYF.

V gene TRBV3-1 (or the pseudogene TRBV3-2) combines with J gene TRBJ2-1, with TRBD2 matching 10 bases. The germline CDR1 and CDR2 sequences are LGHDT and YNNKEL (reference sequence). The CDR3 extends over 14 amino acids. V was clipped by 8 bases and J by 9 bases; unmatched bases: 10. This CDR3 is CASRLLAGASEQFF. In DNA, the CDR3 is TGTGCCAGCCGTCTCCTAGCGGGGGCCAGTGAGCAGTTCTTC.

The chain carries TRBV5-1 and TRBJ2-5, with 7 nucleotides matching TRBD2. Unmatched junction bases numbered 3, after V lost 5 bases and J lost 2 bases. Germline values: CDR1 SGHRS, CDR2 YFSETQ. The CDR3 is 13 amino acids. The chain's CDR3 is CASRHGGQETQYF. CDR3 nucleotide sequence: TGCGCCAGCAGGCACGGGGGGCAAGAGACCCAGTACTTC.

The chain has TRBV10-3 and TRBJ2-1; maybe TRBD1 (5 bases). In germline, CDR1 is ENHRY, CDR2 SYGVKD. Trimming stripped 2 bases from V and 5 bases from J, with 10 bases between. The CDR3 spans 14 residues. As DNA, the CDR3 is TGTGCCATCAGTGAGGCCAGGGTCAACAATGAGCAGTTCTTC. Its translation: CAISEARVNNEQFF.

This sequence joins TRBV4-3 and TRBJ1-3; D ambiguous. Germline V lookup: CDR1 LGHNA, CDR2 YSLEER. V lost 0 bases and J lost 4, with 13 bases in between. This CDR3 is 16 amino acids long. CDR3: CASSQDHAGSGNTIYF. CDR3 nucleotide sequence: TGCGCCAGCAGCCAAGATCACGCAGGCTCGGGAAACACCATATATTTT.

V usage is TRBV9 and J usage is TRBJ1-2, with D possibly TRBD1 on 6 matching bases. V was trimmed by 0 bases and J by 7 bases, leaving 10 bases between them. The CDR3 runs to 13 residues. Germline CDR1 is SGDLS and CDR2 is YYNGEE. CDR3 residues: CASSVDQGSGYTF. DNA for the CDR3: TGTGCCAGCAGCGTAGACCAGGGGTCTGGCTACACCTTC.

The gene calls are TRBV7-2 and TRBJ1-2, with a weak D call TRBD1 (5 bases). Germline CDR1 is SGHTA and CDR2 is FQGNSA. This CDR3 region has 14 residues. Trimming left V 6 bases short and J 8 bases short, with 19 bases between. The CDR3, as DNA: TGTGCCAGCAGGGATCGACAGAGCGCGAGGGGCTACACCTTC. It encodes CASRDRQSARGYTF.

Concerning this clone: Other DNA sequences in this sample translate to the same CDR3. The CDR3 region has the DNA TGTGCCAGCAGCGTTAGCGGGGGGGCCCCCGGGGAGCTGTTTTTT. This sequence encodes CASSVSGGAPGELFF. The chain joins TRBV9 to TRBJ2-2; 11 positions agree with TRBD2. There are 15 residues in the CDR3. With 2 bases clipped from V and 6 bases from J, the junction kept 3 bases outside the gene matches. Germline lookup yields CDR1 SGDLS and CDR2 YYNGEE.

The V gene is TRBV4-2, the J gene TRBJ2-1; tentatively, D is TRBD2 (5 bases). This CDR3 has 17 amino acids. CDR1 LGHNA and CDR2 YNFKEQ come from the germline V gene. V dropped 2 bases and J dropped 3 bases, with 17 bases sitting between them. The chain's CDR3 is CASSQLQSTSYYNEQFF. The CDR3 DNA reads TGTGCCAGCAGCCAACTACAGTCCACTAGTTACTACAATGAGCAGTTCTTC.

V and J are TRBV10-1 and TRBJ1-3, with 8 bases lining up with TRBD1. V shed 4 bases, J shed 4 bases, and the junction held 6 bases outside the gene matches. Per the germline V gene, CDR1 is WNHNN and CDR2 is SYGVQD (reference sequence). CDR3 length: 15 residues. The CDR3 region is CASSGLDRVGNTIYF. CDR3 nucleotides: TGCGCCAGCAGTGGTCTGGACAGGGTCGGAAACACCATATATTTT.

The V gene is TRBV4-1, the J gene TRBJ2-5; a possible D gene is TRBD2 (7 bases). The CDR3 runs to 17 residues. Germline lookup yields CDR1 MGHRA and CDR2 YSYEKL. Deletions cut 1 base from V and 0 bases from J, with 15 bases between. The CDR3 DNA sequence: TGCGCCAGCAGCCAAGGGGATGGGGGGGCAAACCAAGAGACCCAGTACTTC. It is translated as CASSQGDGGANQETQYF.

V and J are TRBV6-2 or TRBV6-3 and TRBJ2-3, with 14 bases that match TRBD2. The junction had 9 bases not matched to a gene; V was cut back by 4 bases and J by 6 bases. Germline CDR1 is MNHEY and CDR2 is SVGEGT. There are 17 residues in the CDR3. The CDR3 bases are TGTGCCAGCAGTTCCCGACTAGCGGGGGGGCATGGTGATACGCAGTATTTT. Translated: CASSSRLAGGHGDTQYF.

J is TRBJ2-1 and V is TRBV10-3; 7 nucleotides line up with TRBD2. The CDR3 consists of 15 residues. V shed 10 bases, J shed 0 bases, and the junction held 9 bases outside the gene matches. Germline lookup yields CDR1 ENHRY and CDR2 SYGVKD. The CDR3 coding sequence is TGTGCCACAGGGAGCGGGGAAATCTCCTACAATGAGCAGTTCTTC. Translation gives CATGSGEISYNEQFF.

This sequence joins TRBV5-6 and TRBJ2-2, with 8 bases fitting TRBD1. Trimming took 5 bases from V and 5 from J; bases not matched to a gene: 5. The CDR3 is 14 residues long. The germline gives CDR1 SGHDT, CDR2 YYEEEE. The CDR3 loop reads CASSRTGWTGELFF. CDR3 bases: TGTGCCAGCAGTAGGACAGGGTGGACCGGGGAGCTGTTTTTT.

The rearrangement uses TRBV7-2 and TRBJ2-2, with 13 bases that match TRBD2. V was pared by 6 bases and J by 6 bases, with 10 bases of the junction left unmatched. The CDR3 covers 17 residues. The germline gives CDR1 SGHTA, CDR2 FQGNSA. CDR3 sequence (DNA): TGTGCCAGCAGATGGACTAGCGGGGGAGGAAGGGCCGGGGAGCTGTTTTTT. Its protein product is CASRWTSGGGRAGELFF.

This clone came up a few times. V and J are TRBV5-3 and TRBJ1-6; D unresolved. TRBV5-3 is an open reading frame whose function is uncertain. Between the trimmed V and J ends, which lost 4 bases and 7 bases, there was a span of 15 bases. The CDR3 contains 15 residues. The CDR3 loop reads CARSPPRAGNSPLHF. For the CDR3, the DNA is TGTGCCAGAAGCCCCCCGCGGGCGGGGAATTCACCCCTCCACTTT.

J is TRBJ2-7 and V is TRBV9; D is perhaps TRBD2 (5 bases). The V end was cut by 0 bases, the J end by 4 bases, with 14 bases between. Looked up from germline, CDR1 is SGDLS and CDR2 is YYNGEE. This CDR3 spans 15 amino acids. CDR3 region: CASSVDPGSRYEQYF. Written as DNA, the CDR3 is TGTGCCAGCAGCGTAGATCCGGGGTCCCGGTACGAGCAGTACTTC.

The rearrangement uses TRBV19 and TRBJ1-1, with TRBD1 matching over 8 bases. Germline-derived CDR1 and CDR2 are LNHDA and SQIVND (reference sequence). The V and J ends lost 2 bases and 5 bases, in that order; junction bases with no gene match: 10. This CDR3 contains 16 residues. This chain's CDR3 is CASSISPGGRLTEAFF. The CDR3 DNA follows: TGTGCCAGTAGTATATCGCCAGGGGGCCGTTTAACTGAAGCTTTCTTT.

V usage is TRBV5-6 and J usage is TRBJ2-7; 7 bases map to TRBD2. With V trimmed by 6 bases and J by 3 bases, 12 bases remained unmatched. This CDR3 has 15 residues. Germline V gives CDR1 SGHDT, CDR2 YYEEEE. The CDR3 sequence: CASTSLGGADYEQYF. For the CDR3, the DNA is TGTGCCAGCACCTCCCTGGGAGGGGCCGACTACGAGCAGTACTTC.

The chain combines TRBV15 with TRBJ1-2; possibly TRBD1 for D (6 bases). The CDR3 extends over 15 amino acids. CDR1 and CDR2 from the germline V gene are LNHNV and YYDKDF (reference sequence). V was cut by 0 bases and J by 7 bases, with 15 bases left in between. Written as DNA, the CDR3 is TGTGCCACCAGCAGAGAAAGGGTACAGGGAAGTGGCTACACCTTC. Its translation is CATSRERVQGSGYTF.

The chain links TRBV19 to TRBJ2-1, with D possibly matching TRBD1 (6 bases). The germline V gene encodes CDR1 LNHDA and CDR2 SQIVND (reference sequence). Trimming removed 5 bases at V and 8 bases at J, with 10 bases between. There are 12 residues in the CDR3. The chain's CDR3 is CASSARGHEQFF. The CDR3, as DNA: TGTGCCAGTAGTGCCAGGGGTCATGAGCAGTTCTTC.

The V call is TRBV6-2 or TRBV6-3, the J call TRBJ2-3; no definite D call. Germline assignment: CDR1 MNHEY and CDR2 SVGEGT. The length of the CDR3 is 14 residues. With 1 base removed from V and 3 bases from J, the gap between germline ends came to 8 bases. Written as DNA, the CDR3 is TGTGCCAGCAGTTACTTCGGTCCTACAGATACGCAGTATTTT. Protein: CASSYFGPTDTQYF.

The chain carries TRBV5-5 and TRBJ2-1, with D possibly TRBD2 on 6 matching bases. Per germline, CDR1 SGHKS and CDR2 YYEKEE (reference sequence). V was cut by 4 bases and J by 7 bases, with 21 bases left in between. There are 16 residues in the CDR3. The chain's CDR3 is CASSRTSFGGVNEQFF. The CDR3 nucleotides read TGTGCCAGCAGCCGCACCAGTTTTGGCGGGGTGAATGAGCAGTTCTTC.

This sequence joins TRBV7-3 and TRBJ2-3; 9 nucleotides line up with TRBD2. Germline assignment: CDR1 SGHTA and CDR2 FQGTGA. This CDR3 contains 18 residues. The V segment lost 0 bases and the J segment 0 bases; nucleotides outside the gene matches: 7. In DNA form, the CDR3 reads TGTGCCAGCAGCTTAACGTGGGGTAGCGGGGGAAGCACAGATACGCAGTATTTT. It specifies CASSLTWGSGGSTDTQYF.

The chain employs TRBV5-1 and TRBJ1-2; 9 nucleotides agree with TRBD1. CDR1 SGHRS and CDR2 YFSETQ come from the germline V gene. The CDR3 totals 14 residues. With V trimmed by 4 bases and J by 8 bases, 9 bases remained unmatched. CDR3 amino acids: CASSGGPGTGGYTF. The CDR3, as DNA: TGCGCCAGCAGCGGAGGCCCCGGGACAGGGGGCTACACCTTC.

The chain joins TRBV5-1 to TRBJ1-6; 7 bases are a match to TRBD1. V trimming: 4 bases; J trimming: 10 bases; junction bases outside the gene matches: 11. The CDR3 contains 15 residues. CDR1 is SGHRS and CDR2 is YFSETQ in the germline V gene. The CDR3 sequence: CASSPTGDSGSPLHF. The CDR3 nucleotides read TGCGCCAGCAGCCCAACAGGGGATTCAGGATCACCCCTCCACTTT.

The gene calls are TRBV3-1 (or the pseudogene TRBV3-2) and TRBJ1-2; TRBD1 agrees at 7 bases. Germline CDR1 LGHDT, CDR2 YNNKEL (reference sequence). V shed 4 bases, J shed 5 bases, and the junction held 7 bases outside the gene matches. CDR3 length: 14 residues. The CDR3 spells CASSLQGEPYGYTF. CDR3 DNA sequence: TGTGCCAGCAGCCTCCAGGGGGAGCCTTATGGCTACACCTTC.